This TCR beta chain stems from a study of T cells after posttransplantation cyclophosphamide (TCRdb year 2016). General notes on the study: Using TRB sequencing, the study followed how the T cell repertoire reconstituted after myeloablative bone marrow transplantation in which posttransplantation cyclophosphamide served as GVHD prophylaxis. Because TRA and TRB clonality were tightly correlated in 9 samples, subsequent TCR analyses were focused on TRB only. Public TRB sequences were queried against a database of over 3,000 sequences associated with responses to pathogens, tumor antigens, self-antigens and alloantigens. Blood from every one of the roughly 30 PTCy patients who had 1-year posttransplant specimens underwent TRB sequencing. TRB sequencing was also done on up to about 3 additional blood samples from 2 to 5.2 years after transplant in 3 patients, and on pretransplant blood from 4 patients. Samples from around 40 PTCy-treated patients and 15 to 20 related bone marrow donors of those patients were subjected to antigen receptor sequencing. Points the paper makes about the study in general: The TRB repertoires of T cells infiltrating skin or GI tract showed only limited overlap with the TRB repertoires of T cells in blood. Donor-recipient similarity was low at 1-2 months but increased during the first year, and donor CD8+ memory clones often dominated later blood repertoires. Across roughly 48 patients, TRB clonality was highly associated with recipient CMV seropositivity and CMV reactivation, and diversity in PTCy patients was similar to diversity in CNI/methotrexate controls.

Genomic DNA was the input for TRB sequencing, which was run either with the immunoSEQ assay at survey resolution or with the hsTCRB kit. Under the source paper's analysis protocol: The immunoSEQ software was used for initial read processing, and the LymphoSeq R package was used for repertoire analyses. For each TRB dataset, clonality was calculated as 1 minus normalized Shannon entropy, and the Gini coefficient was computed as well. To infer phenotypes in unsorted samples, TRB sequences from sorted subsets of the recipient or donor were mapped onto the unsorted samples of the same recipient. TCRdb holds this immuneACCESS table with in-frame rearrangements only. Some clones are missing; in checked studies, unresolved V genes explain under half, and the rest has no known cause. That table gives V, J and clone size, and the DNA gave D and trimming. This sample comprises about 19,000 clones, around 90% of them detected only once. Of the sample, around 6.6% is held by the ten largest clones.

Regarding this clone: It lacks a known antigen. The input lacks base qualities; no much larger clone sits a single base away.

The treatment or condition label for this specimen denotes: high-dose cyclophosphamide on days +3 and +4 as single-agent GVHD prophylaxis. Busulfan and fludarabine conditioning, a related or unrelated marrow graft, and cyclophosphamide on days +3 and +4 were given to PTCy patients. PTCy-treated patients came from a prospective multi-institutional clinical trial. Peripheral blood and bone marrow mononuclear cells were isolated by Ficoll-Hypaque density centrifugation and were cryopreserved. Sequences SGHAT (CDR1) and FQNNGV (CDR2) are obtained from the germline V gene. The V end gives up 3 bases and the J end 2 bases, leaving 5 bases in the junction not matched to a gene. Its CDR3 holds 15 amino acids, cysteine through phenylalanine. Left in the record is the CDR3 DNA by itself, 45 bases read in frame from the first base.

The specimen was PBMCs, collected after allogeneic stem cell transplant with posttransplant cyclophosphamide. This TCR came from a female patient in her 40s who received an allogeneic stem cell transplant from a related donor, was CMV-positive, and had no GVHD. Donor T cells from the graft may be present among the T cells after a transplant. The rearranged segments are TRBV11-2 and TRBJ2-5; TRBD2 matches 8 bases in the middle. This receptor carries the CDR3 CASSFMAGGQETQYF. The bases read TGTGCCAGCAGCTTCATGGCGGGAGGTCAAGAGACCCAGTACTTC.